The 28 T cell receptor beta chains below were found in one sample sequenced in a study of T-cell memory formation after mild COVID-19. MiXCR, applied by TCRdb to the 5' RACE reads, yields one record per CDR3 protein. The data hold roughly 310,000 distinct CDR3 sequences, with about a sixth observed a single time. Sequencing input: PBMCs or a T cell subset sorted from them (not recorded which). The receptor source for this set is a man in his late teens or twenties who had mild COVID-19 (a few samples of this study predate the infection). Cell type and time point are not known.

This clonotype was detected ten times or more. The J gene is TRBJ2-3, the V gene TRBV7-9, with 7 nucleotides matching TRBD1. The germline CDR1 and CDR2 sequences are SEHNR and FQNEAQ (reference sequence). Trimming cost V 0 bases and J 3 bases; bases outside gene matches: 6. The CDR3 spans 16 residues. In DNA, the CDR3 is TGTGCCAGCAGCTTAGCAGGGGGCGATTGGACAGATACGCAGTATTTT. It is translated as CASSLAGGDWTDTQYF.

This clonotype was observed a few times. The chain links TRBV11-3 to TRBJ2-3, with 12 bases matching TRBD2. Germline-derived CDR1 and CDR2 are SGHNT and YENEEA. With 5 bases clipped from V and 0 bases from J, the junction kept 15 bases outside the gene matches. CDR3 length: 20 residues. CDR3 sequence (DNA): TGTGCCAGCAGCCGCTCCCTTCTAGCGGGGGGGATTCTTAGCACAGATACGCAGTATTTT. Residues: CASSRSLLAGGILSTDTQYF.

This clonotype was picked up a small number of times. The V gene is TRBV11-2, the J gene TRBJ2-1; no reliable D call. Germline loops: CDR1 SGHAT, CDR2 FQNNGV. Trimming cost V 0 bases and J 4 bases, with 7 bases left between them. The CDR3 covers 14 residues. DNA of the CDR3: TGTGCCAGCAGCTTAGATCTCGCGTACAATGAGCAGTTCTTC. This translates into CASSLDLAYNEQFF.

In its sample, this clonotype was seen once. The CDR3 bases are TGTGCCAGCTCAACCGGGATTAGCGGGTTCTACAATGAGCAGTTCTTC. Translated: CASSTGISGFYNEQFF. The genes are TRBV27 and TRBJ2-1; 7 bases are shared with TRBD2. Germline V lookup: CDR1 MNHEY, CDR2 SMNVEV (reference sequence). CDR3 length: 16 amino acids. V shed 8 bases, J shed 3 bases, and the junction held 13 bases outside the gene matches.

Ten or more counts support this clonotype. The chain couples TRBV20-1 to TRBJ2-7, with 8 bases aligning to TRBD2. After removal of 0 bases from V and 6 bases from J, the junction contained 10 bases not matched to a gene. Germline CDR1 and CDR2: DFQATT and SNEGSKA (reference sequence). The CDR3 consists of 15 residues. The DNA of the CDR3 is TGCAGTGCTAGAGATTTGAGCGGGGGCCATGGCGAGCAGTACTTC. Amino acid sequence: CSARDLSGGHGEQYF.

This clonotype was counted a few times. The CDR3 sequence: CASTSRGRGYTF. Written as DNA, the CDR3 is TGTGCCAGCACCTCTCGTGGGCGGGGCTACACCTTC. The chain uses TRBV7-2 and TRBJ1-2; no reliable D call. CDR1 is SGHTA, CDR2 FQGNSA, per germline. Trimming shortened V by 7 bases and J by 8 bases, and 14 bases separated the two germline ends. The CDR3 is 12 amino acids.

The genes are TRBV3-1 and TRBJ1-1, with 8 bases matching TRBD1. This CDR3 is 14 amino acids long. Germline CDR1 and CDR2: LGHDT and YNNKEL (reference sequence). Losses at the gene ends were 2 bases for V and 3 bases for J; bases not matched to a gene: 2. CDR3 residues: CASSQLTGDTEAFF. In nucleotides, the CDR3 is TGTGCCAGCAGCCAACTGACAGGGGACACTGAAGCTTTCTTT. The variable domain in full, with the rest retrieved from reference TRBV3-1 and TRBJ1-1, is DTAVSQTPKYLVTQMGNDKSIKCEQNLGHDTMYWYKQDSKKFLKIMFSYNNKELIINETVPNRFSPKSPDKAHLNLHINSLELGDSAVYFCASSQLTGDTEAFFGQGTRLTVV.

This clonotype was seen more than once but under ten times. This rearrangement joins TRBV6-1 to TRBJ2-4, with D maybe TRBD2 (5 bases). Germline values: CDR1 MNHNS, CDR2 SASEGT. The CDR3 loop spans 13 amino acids. The V end was cut by 5 bases, the J end by 8 bases, with 13 bases between. CDR3 nucleotide sequence: TGTGCCAGCAGTCGCCAACCCGGGGACATTCAGTACTTC. Its protein is CASSRQPGDIQYF.

A few counts support this clonotype. The chain uses TRBV12-3 or TRBV12-4 and TRBJ2-1; D is possibly TRBD1 (8 bases). The V end was cut by 5 bases, the J end by 7 bases, with 18 bases between. The CDR3 sequence is 15 residues long. Here the CDR3 DNA reads TGTGCCAGCAGTAGGGGAGGGACAGGTGAGAATGAGCAGTTCTTC. This gives the protein CASSRGGTGENEQFF.

V gene TRBV5-1 combines with J gene TRBJ2-5; D not resolved. This CDR3 has 14 amino acids. CDR1 and CDR2 from the germline V gene are SGHRS and YFSETQ. V lost 1 base and J lost 3, with 10 bases in between. The CDR3 coding sequence is TGCGCCAGCAGCTTGTCTGTTTCGGAAGAGACCCAGTACTTC. It is translated as CASSLSVSEETQYF.

This chain uses TRBV6-2 or TRBV6-3 with TRBJ2-7; 9 bases align to TRBD2. This CDR3 is built from 11 residues. Trimming cost V 8 bases and J 6 bases; bases outside gene matches: 2. Germline CDR1 reads MNHEY; CDR2 reads SVGEGT. In DNA form, the CDR3 reads TGTGCCAGCGCGGGGGGGCGCGAGCAGTACGTC. The encoded protein is CASAGGREQYV.

The rearrangement links TRBV6-2 or TRBV6-3 to TRBJ1-1, with TRBD1 identical over 8 bases. The V gene end was trimmed by 6 bases and the J gene end by 5 bases; junction bases not matched to a gene: 8. CDR3 length: 14 residues. CDR1 and CDR2 (germline): MNHEY, SVGEGT. This CDR3 reads CASRPGQAGTEAFF. DNA of the CDR3: TGTGCCAGCAGGCCGGGACAGGCAGGTACTGAAGCTTTCTTT.

This clonotype occurred a few times. The gene calls are TRBV7-2 and TRBJ2-7, with 9 bases lining up with TRBD1. The J segment lost 8 bases and the V segment lost 5 bases, leaving 13 bases of the junction unmatched. Germline CDR1 is SGHTA and CDR2 is FQGNSA. The CDR3 spans 15 residues. This CDR3 reads CASSPDAGQGLKQYF. The CDR3 DNA is TGTGCCAGCAGCCCAGACGCCGGACAGGGGTTAAAGCAGTACTTC.

This clonotype occurred a few times. The chain recombines TRBV7-2 with TRBJ2-6; 7 bases agree with TRBD1. This CDR3 is 19 amino acids long. The junction had 15 bases not matched to a gene; V was cut back by 6 bases and J by 1 base. Germline lookup yields CDR1 SGHTA and CDR2 FQGNSA. CDR3 sequence: CASRRYRDRSYSGANVLTF. The CDR3 DNA reads as TGTGCCAGCAGAAGGTATCGGGACAGATCTTATTCTGGGGCCAACGTCCTGACTTTC.

This chain connects TRBV12-3 or TRBV12-4 to TRBJ2-3, with D perhaps matching TRBD1 (5 bases). This CDR3 comprises 16 residues. Trimming removed 3 bases from V and 0 bases from J, with 13 bases in between. The CDR3 DNA follows: TGTGCCAGCAGTTTGGGGCTGAACCCCAGCACAGATACGCAGTATTTT. It specifies CASSLGLNPSTDTQYF.

This clonotype was observed a handful of times. This chain connects TRBV6-6 to TRBJ2-2; D gene unclear. V was shortened by 7 bases and J by 8 bases, with 14 bases between the two germline ends. This CDR3 has 13 residues. Germline CDR1 and CDR2: MNHNY and SVGAGI (reference sequence). The CDR3: CASTQSGQGELFF. In DNA, the CDR3 is TGTGCCAGCACCCAGTCCGGGCAGGGGGAGCTGTTTTTT.

The rearrangement uses TRBV12-3 or TRBV12-4 and TRBJ1-2; D is undetermined. V dropped 2 bases and J dropped 2 bases, with 6 bases sitting between them. This CDR3 contains 13 residues. The CDR3 region is CASSLSENYGYTF. The CDR3 region has the DNA TGTGCCAGCAGTTTATCGGAGAACTATGGCTACACCTTC.

The chain couples TRBV18 to TRBJ2-7; 8 bases are a match to TRBD1. The CDR3 consists of 14 residues. J gave up 6 bases and V 4 bases, and 8 bases lay outside the gene matches. In germline, CDR1 is KGHSH, CDR2 LQKENI. For the CDR3, the DNA is TGTGCCAGCTCACAAGGACAGGGTCTGGGCGAGCAGTACGTC. It yields the protein CASSQGQGLGEQYV.

This clonotype came up many times. V is TRBV12-3 or TRBV12-4 and J is TRBJ2-2; D call uncertain. The CDR3 length is 14 residues. V was trimmed by 3 bases and J by 5 bases, leaving 10 bases between them. The CDR3 protein is CASSFTRTTGELFF. CDR3 nucleotide sequence: TGTGCCAGCAGTTTTACCCGGACGACCGGGGAGCTGTTTTTT.

This clonotype has just a few counts. This chain connects TRBV7-2 to TRBJ2-7, with D possibly called TRBD1 or TRBD2 (5 bases each). Trimming removed 3 bases at V and 2 bases at J, with 11 bases between. Germline V gene data show CDR1 as SGHTA and CDR2 as FQGNSA. CDR3 size: 14 residues. This CDR3 is CASSFVGTPYEQYF. In nucleotides, the CDR3 is TGTGCCAGCAGCTTTGTCGGGACCCCCTACGAGCAGTACTTC. The whole variable domain, filled in from reference TRBV7-2 and TRBJ2-7, reads GAGVSQSPSNKVTEKGKDVELRCDPISGHTALYWYRQSLGQGLEFLIYFQGNSAPDKSGLPSDRFSAERTGGSVSTLTIQRTQQEDSAVYLCASSFVGTPYEQYFGPGTRLTVT.

CDR3 bases: TGTGCCAGCAGTGACCCAGGGGGGGACACGGGCAATCAGCCCCAGCATTTT. This gives the protein CASSDPGGDTGNQPQHF. V is TRBV6-1 and J is TRBJ1-5; 7 positions match TRBD1. This CDR3 is built from 17 residues. The germline CDR1 and CDR2 sequences are MNHNS and SASEGT. Trimming cost V 3 bases and J 2 bases; bases outside gene matches: 10.

This clonotype has only a few counts. The V gene is TRBV5-1, the J gene TRBJ1-1; D possibly corresponds to TRBD1 (6 bases). Trimming shortened V by 1 base and J by 0 bases, and 10 bases separated the two germline ends. CDR1 SGHRS and CDR2 YFSETQ come from the germline V gene. This CDR3 has 15 amino acids. CDR3 region: CASSLIEGVNTEAFF. CDR3 in DNA: TGCGCCAGCAGCTTGATTGAGGGGGTGAACACTGAAGCTTTCTTT.

This clonotype was counted between two and nine times. The J gene is TRBJ2-5, the V gene TRBV11-2, with D hard to call. CDR1 is SGHAT and CDR2 is FQNNGV in the germline V gene. V was shortened by 5 bases and J by 5 bases, with 9 bases between the two germline ends. This CDR3 region has 12 residues. The CDR3 sequence is CASSPTLETQYF. As DNA, the CDR3 is TGTGCCAGCAGCCCTACCTTGGAGACCCAGTACTTC.

This clonotype was seen ten or more times. The J gene is TRBJ1-1, the V gene TRBV5-1; TRBD1 agrees at 9 bases. This CDR3 comprises 13 residues. Per germline, CDR1 SGHRS and CDR2 YFSETQ. The V gene end was trimmed by 5 bases and the J gene end by 11 bases; junction bases not matched to a gene: 10. CDR3 DNA sequence: TGCGCCAGCAGACCGGGACAGGGATGGGGGGCTTTCTTT. Its protein is CASRPGQGWGAFF.

This clonotype was recorded a few times. The CDR3 nucleotides are TGCGCCAGCAGCCAAAGGGGGGGGAGAAACACTGAAGCTTTCTTT. Its translation: CASSQRGGRNTEAFF. The V gene is TRBV5-1, the J gene TRBJ1-1; perhaps TRBD1 as D (6 bases). V lost 4 bases to trimming and J lost 2 bases, with 15 bases between them. The CDR3 has 15 amino acids. Germline CDR1 SGHRS, CDR2 YFSETQ.

In this sample, this clonotype turned up a few times. The chain carries TRBV7-9 and TRBJ2-4, with 8 nucleotides matching TRBD1. V shed 5 bases, J shed 0 bases, and the junction held 3 bases outside the gene matches. The CDR3 is 15 amino acids. Germline CDR1 and CDR2: SEHNR and FQNEAQ (reference sequence). CDR3 in DNA: TGTGCCAGCAGCGGACAGGGCTTAGCCAAAAACATTCAGTACTTC. Translating it yields CASSGQGLAKNIQYF.

The CDR3 is CSAFERGETQYF. The DNA for the CDR3 is TGCAGTGCCTTCGAAAGAGGAGAGACCCAGTACTTC. The genes are TRBV20-1 and TRBJ2-5, with D unresolved. This CDR3 spans 12 amino acids. Germline assignment: CDR1 DFQATT and CDR2 SNEGSKA (reference sequence). V lost 6 bases and J 4 bases, leaving 12 bases between the germline ends.

V gene TRBV10-3 combines with J gene TRBJ1-1, with D unresolved. The CDR3 has 14 amino acids. Germline V gene sequence: CDR1 ENHRY, CDR2 SYGVKD. The V end lost 3 bases, the J end lost 0 bases, and 8 bases lay between the germline ends. The CDR3 nucleotides read TGTGCCATCAGTGATCGCACGGTGAACACTGAAGCTTTCTTT. It translates to CAISDRTVNTEAFF.